What follows describes a single TCR beta chain. Its matching antigen is unknown. Germline loops: CDR1 LGHNT, CDR2 FRNRAP. The junction had 7 bases not matched to a gene; V was cut back by 2 bases and J by 5 bases. The CDR3 sequence is 15 residues long. These data belong to a study of T cells in tuberculosis. The protocol was immunoSEQ multiplex PCR, while the TCRdb copy is restricted to in-frame clones and leaves out a portion. The sample contains under 40,000 clones, roughly 94% of which appear only once. Study-level results: Samples were chosen by availability of cryopreserved specimens. Classification accuracy was approximately 85% (AUROC 0.90) with the GMM-specific repertoire.

The chain couples TRBV12-5 to TRBJ2-3, with 7 bases fitting TRBD2. Sequencing was done on a sample of PBMCs. This TCR derives from a donor between 10 and 29 years old with latent tuberculosis or without tuberculosis infection. In nucleotides, the CDR3 is TGTGCTAGTGGTTTGCCAAGGGAGGGCAGAGATACGCAGTATTTT. It translates to CASGLPREGRDTQYF.